This passage covers 17 T cell receptor beta chains from one sample sequenced in a study of cytomegalovirus exposure and HLA in healthy donors (dated by TCRdb to about 2017). Library generation was performed with the immunoSEQ multiplex PCR assay. A mixture of 60 forward primers for TCR Vbeta segments and 13 reverse primers for TCR Jbeta segments was used in the multiplex PCR. The immuneACCESS repertoire file appears here via TCRdb, limited to in-frame rearrangements. These files lack a portion of the clones; in checked studies, under half of the deficit traces to unresolved V genes, and the cause of the others is not known. Here the sample has fewer than 130,000 clones; more than 60% occur a single time. The ten largest clonotypes hold roughly 6.2% of the sample. The sequenced sample consisted of PBMCs. These receptors were taken from a man younger than 40 in good health and CMV-seropositive.

A few counts support this clone. The J gene is TRBJ1-2, the V gene TRBV2; 8 positions match TRBD1. Trimming at V came to 7 bases and at J to 3 bases, leaving 7 bases not matched to a gene. Germline lookup yields CDR1 SNHLY and CDR2 FYNNEI. The CDR3 has 14 residues. The CDR3: CASMTGQGDYGYTF. DNA for the CDR3: TGTGCCAGCATGACCGGACAGGGCGACTATGGCTACACCTTC.

The gene calls are TRBV5-5 and TRBJ2-7; D might be TRBD1 (5 bases). Germline loops: CDR1 SGHKS, CDR2 YYEKEE (reference sequence). The CDR3 sequence is 14 residues long. Trimming removed 2 bases at V and 0 bases at J, with 9 bases between. In nucleotides, the CDR3 is TGTGCCAGCAGCTTCTCTGACAGCTCCTACGAGCAGTACTTC. It translates to CASSFSDSSYEQYF.

The chain joins TRBV19 to TRBJ2-5; TRBD1 matches at 7 bases. Per the germline V gene, CDR1 is LNHDA and CDR2 is SQIVND (reference sequence). There are 13 residues in the CDR3. With V trimmed by 4 bases and J by 4 bases, 3 bases remained unmatched. CDR3 sequence reads: CASSTTGRETQYF. As DNA, the CDR3 is TGTGCCAGTAGTACGACAGGGAGAGAGACCCAGTACTTC.

The rearrangement uses TRBV6-5 and TRBJ1-1; TRBD1 aligns across 7 bases. The ends lost 8 bases at V and 0 bases at J; junction bases unmatched: 9. Germline CDR1 and CDR2: MNHEY and SVGAGI. This CDR3 is 15 amino acids long. The CDR3 reads CASGSNRGLNTEAFF. The CDR3 coding sequence is TGTGCCAGCGGATCTAATAGGGGGCTGAACACTGAAGCTTTCTTT.

The gene calls are TRBV30 and TRBJ1-4; TRBD1 matches at 7 bases. Per the germline V gene, CDR1 is GTSNPN and CDR2 is SVGIG (reference sequence). V lost 7 bases to trimming and J lost 8 bases; unmatched junction nucleotides: 7. This CDR3 region has 12 residues. The CDR3: CALGGEEEKLFF. The CDR3 nucleotides read TGTGCCTTAGGGGGCGAGGAAGAAAAACTGTTTTTT.

This chain joins TRBV6-5 and TRBJ2-7; the D is unclear. From germline, CDR1 is MNHEY and CDR2 SVGAGI. CDR3 length: 12 residues. The germline V and J ends were trimmed by 6 bases and 4 bases, with 10 bases remaining between them. The chain's CDR3 is CASSPLGYEQYF. In nucleotides, the CDR3 is TGTGCCAGCAGCCCCCTCGGGTACGAGCAGTACTTC.

The chain recombines TRBV14 with TRBJ1-5; D unresolved. Looked up from germline, CDR1 is SGHDN and CDR2 is FVKESK. CDR3 length: 13 amino acids. V was cut by 2 bases and J by 8 bases, with 10 bases left in between. The CDR3 loop is CASSQTALEPQHF. CDR3 sequence (DNA): TGTGCCAGCAGCCAAACAGCTCTGGAGCCCCAGCATTTT.

This chain joins TRBV30 and TRBJ1-1; the match to TRBD1 covers 8 bases. The CDR3 is 14 amino acids. With 0 bases clipped from V and 5 bases from J, the junction kept 5 bases outside the gene matches. CDR1 GTSNPN and CDR2 SVGIG come from the germline V gene (reference sequence). The CDR3 nucleotides read TGTGCCTGGAGTGTACTTCAGGGGGCGACTGAAGCTTTCTTT. Translated, it gives CAWSVLQGATEAFF.

J is TRBJ2-3 and V is TRBV4-2; D gene unclear. V lost 0 bases, J lost 6 bases, and 16 bases lay in between. CDR3 length: 16 amino acids. The germline V gene has CDR1 LGHNA and CDR2 YNFKEQ. This chain's CDR3 is CASSQDASRRSDTQYF. CDR3 nucleotides: TGTGCCAGCAGCCAAGATGCCAGCAGGCGATCGGATACGCAGTATTTT.

The V call is TRBV30, the J call TRBJ2-5, with D perhaps TRBD2 (5 bases). V was pared by 3 bases and J by 5 bases, with 13 bases between. Germline V gene data show CDR1 as GTSNPN and CDR2 as SVGIG (reference sequence). This CDR3 contains 13 residues. CDR3 nucleotide sequence: TGTGCCTGGAGGGCGGACCCGGGGGAGACCCAGTACTTC. Residues: CAWRADPGETQYF.

For the CDR3, the DNA is TGTGCCTGGAGTGTAGGAGGGGCTCCCTCCTACGAGCAGTACTTC. Residues: CAWSVGGAPSYEQYF. The chain carries TRBV30 and TRBJ2-5, with D perhaps matching TRBD2 (6 bases). With the DNA end fitting TRBJ2-7 better, the J assignment may be wrong. CDR1 is GTSNPN, CDR2 SVGIG, per germline (reference sequence). The CDR3 length is 15 residues.

With regard to this clone: In the same sample, other DNA sequences code for this CDR3. The rearrangement uses TRBV5-1 and TRBJ1-1, with D uncertain. Germline V CDR1 and CDR2: SGHRS, YFSETQ. CDR3 length: 14 residues. V gave up 1 base and J gave up 1 base, with 8 bases separating them. The chain's CDR3 is CASSLRGGNTEAFF. The CDR3 coding sequence is TGCGCCAGCAGCTTGCGGGGAGGGAACACTGAAGCTTTCTTT.

J is TRBJ2-1 and V is TRBV27; TRBD2 is a possible D gene (6 bases). The CDR3 is 14 amino acids. Germline V CDR1 and CDR2: MNHEY, SMNVEV (reference sequence). The V end lost 9 bases, the J end lost 0 bases, and 12 bases lay between the germline ends. This chain's CDR3 is CASGGFASYNEQFF. CDR3 sequence (DNA): TGTGCCAGTGGGGGGTTCGCCTCCTACAATGAGCAGTTCTTC.

The chain joins TRBV28 to TRBJ1-2; a possible D gene is TRBD1 (6 bases). Deletions cut 2 bases from V and 6 bases from J, with 16 bases between. Germline-derived CDR1 and CDR2 are MDHEN and SYDVKM. This CDR3 contains 15 residues. The CDR3 nucleotides are TGTGCCAGCAGTTTAAACTGGGGGGGCCAGGATGGCTACACCTTC. Translated: CASSLNWGGQDGYTF.

J is TRBJ2-7 and V is TRBV4-1, with 7 bases lining up with TRBD1. Trimming at V came to 3 bases and at J to 4 bases, leaving 9 bases not matched to a gene. The CDR3 has 15 amino acids. Germline values: CDR1 MGHRA, CDR2 YSYEKL. CDR3 amino acids: CASSHEETGMYEQYF. CDR3 coding DNA: TGCGCCAGCAGCCACGAAGAGACAGGGATGTACGAGCAGTACTTC.

A few counts support this clone. V and J are TRBV27 and TRBJ1-2; 10 bases line up with TRBD1. Germline CDR1 reads MNHEY; CDR2 reads SMNVEV (reference sequence). This CDR3 is 14 amino acids long. J lost 7 bases, V lost 3 bases, and 5 bases had no gene match. CDR3 bases: TGTGCCAGCAGTTTCGACAGGGGGCACTTTGGCTACACCTTC. Encoded protein: CASSFDRGHFGYTF.

The rearrangement links TRBV18 to TRBJ1-2, with D perhaps TRBD1 (5 bases). This CDR3 has 15 residues. Trimming took 3 bases from V and 8 from J, leaving 19 bases between them. From germline, CDR1 is KGHSH and CDR2 LQKENI. The CDR3 region is CASSPESRESGGYTF. CDR3 nucleotide sequence: TGTGCCAGCTCACCCGAGAGCAGGGAATCGGGCGGCTACACCTTC.